A single sample gave rise to the 10 T cell receptor beta chains below, sequenced in a study of T cells in Graves' hyperthyroidism and ophthalmopathy. Researchers took RNA transcripts and amplified the TCR beta CDR3 regions from them. The TCR CDR3 was amplified in a first-round RT-PCR using the HTBI primer set. Each CDR3 protein is one row after TCRdb ran MiXCR on the multiplex PCR reads. The table has fewer than 700,000 distinct CDR3 sequences, about 15% seen once; the top ten hold around 17%. Material: blood. The receptors derive from a woman aged 18-30 years with Graves' ophthalmopathy.

The chain links TRBV28 to TRBJ1-6, with D maybe TRBD1 (5 bases). Germline-derived CDR1 and CDR2 are MDHEN and SYDVKM. V was pared by 5 bases and J by 1 base, with 6 bases between. The CDR3 totals 14 residues. The CDR3 spells CASSRQSYNSPLHF. CDR3 DNA: TGTGCCAGCAGTCGACAGTCCTATAATTCACCCCTCCACTTT.

This clonotype was picked up many times. In nucleotides, the CDR3 is TGTGCCAGCAGTTACTCAGGGAGCAATCAGCCCCAGCATTTT. It encodes CASSYSGSNQPQHF. This chain connects TRBV6-5 to TRBJ1-5, with unresolved D. CDR3 length: 14 amino acids. The germline V gene has CDR1 MNHEY and CDR2 SVGAGI. V gave up 0 bases and J gave up 1 base, with 4 bases separating them.

This clonotype was picked up many times. This rearrangement joins TRBV5-1 to TRBJ2-1; weak D call: TRBD2 (5 bases). CDR1 and CDR2 from the germline V gene are SGHRS and YFSETQ. The CDR3 spans 15 residues. The V end lost 2 bases, the J end lost 9 bases, and 18 bases lay between the germline ends. In nucleotides, the CDR3 is TGCGCCAGCAGCTTAAGACGGGATCCTGATTGTGAGCAGTTCTTC. Protein: CASSLRRDPDCEQFF.

This clonotype was seen a few times. The chain couples TRBV4-2 to TRBJ2-1, with 10 bases aligning to TRBD2. V dropped 3 bases and J dropped 6; count of bases not matched to a gene: 11. In germline, CDR1 is LGHNA, CDR2 YNFKEQ. This CDR3 region has 17 residues. The CDR3 nucleotides are TGTGCCAGCAGCCAGGACTGGCCTAGCGGGAGTGGCAATGAGCAGTTCTTC. Protein: CASSQDWPSGSGNEQFF.

This clonotype has a handful of counts. V usage is TRBV19 and J usage is TRBJ1-1, with D perhaps matching TRBD1 (5 bases). CDR3 length: 13 residues. The germline V and J ends were trimmed by 3 bases and 4 bases, with 9 bases remaining between them. Looked up from germline, CDR1 is LNHDA and CDR2 is SQIVND (reference sequence). As DNA, the CDR3 is TGTGCCAGTAGTATGGGGGAAGGCACTGAAGCTTTCTTT. It encodes CASSMGEGTEAFF.

This clonotype was seen repeatedly, ten times or more. J is TRBJ1-1 and V is TRBV7-9; TRBD1 aligns across 12 bases. V dropped 5 bases and J dropped 0; count of bases not matched to a gene: 4. Germline-derived CDR1 and CDR2 are SEHNR and FQNEAQ (reference sequence). This CDR3 contains 16 residues. CDR3 region: CASSRGTGGLNTEAFF. Written as DNA, the CDR3 is TGTGCCAGCAGCCGGGGGACAGGGGGCTTGAACACTGAAGCTTTCTTT.

This clonotype was counted only a few times. The chain couples TRBV18 to TRBJ2-7; D might be TRBD1 or TRBD2, each matching 5 bases. The CDR3 is 15 amino acids. The V gene lost 0 bases and the J gene lost 3 bases, with 12 bases spanning the gap. Germline CDR1 is KGHSH and CDR2 is LQKENI. Written as DNA, the CDR3 is TGTGCCAGCTCACCACCGAGAGGGGCGATCTACGAGCAGTACTTC. Its protein is CASSPPRGAIYEQYF. Based on the CDR3 plus reference TRBV18 and TRBJ2-7, the full variable domain is NAGVMQNPRHLVRRRGQEARLRCSPMKGHSHVYWYRQLPEEGLKFMVYLQKENIIDESGMPKERFSAEFPKEGPSILRIQQVVRGDSAAYFCASSPPRGAIYEQYFGPGTRLTVT.

This clonotype has ten or more counts. V and J are TRBV2 and TRBJ1-5; D call uncertain. This CDR3 is 13 amino acids long. Germline V gives CDR1 SNHLY, CDR2 FYNNEI. Between the trimmed V and J ends, which lost 7 bases and 2 bases, there was a span of 9 bases. This CDR3 reads CASNRGGNQPQHF. The CDR3 DNA follows: TGTGCCAGCAATAGAGGCGGCAATCAGCCCCAGCATTTT.

This clonotype was observed many times. The V and J genes are TRBV7-3 and TRBJ1-1, with no clear D. The length of the CDR3 is 13 residues. The V end lost 2 bases, the J end lost 2 bases, and 6 bases lay between the germline ends. Germline lookup yields CDR1 SGHTA and CDR2 FQGTGA. The CDR3 bases are TGTGCCAGCAGCTTATTGGCAAACACTGAAGCTTTCTTT. It specifies CASSLLANTEAFF.

This clonotype was seen only a few times. This chain joins TRBV29-1 and TRBJ1-3, with 9 bases matching TRBD1. V lost 7 bases to trimming and J lost 3 bases; unmatched junction nucleotides: 16. The CDR3 length is 17 residues. Germline loops: CDR1 SQVTM, CDR2 ANQGSEA. CDR3 in DNA: TGCAGCGCTGTAAAACCAATGGGACAGGGTAGTGGAAACACCATATATTTT. Translated, it gives CSAVKPMGQGSGNTIYF. Based on the CDR3 plus reference TRBV29-1 and TRBJ1-3, the full variable domain is SAVISQKPSRDICQRGTSLTIQCQVDSQVTMMFWYRQQPGQSLTLIATANQGSEATYESGFVIDKFPISRPNLTFSTLTVSNMSPEDSSIYLCSAVKPMGQGSGNTIYFGEGSWLTVV.